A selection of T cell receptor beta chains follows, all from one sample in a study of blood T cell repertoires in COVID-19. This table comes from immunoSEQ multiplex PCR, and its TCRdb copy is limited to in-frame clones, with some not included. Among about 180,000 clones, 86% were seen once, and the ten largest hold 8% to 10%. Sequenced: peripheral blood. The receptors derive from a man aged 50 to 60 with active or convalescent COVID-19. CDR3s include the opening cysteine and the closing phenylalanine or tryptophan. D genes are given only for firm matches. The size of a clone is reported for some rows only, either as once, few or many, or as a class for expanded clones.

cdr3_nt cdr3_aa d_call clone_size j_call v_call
TGCGCCAGCAGCCAATGGACAGGAACGATTAGCAATCAGCCCCAGCATTTT CASSQWTGTISNQPQHF TRBD1 once TRBJ1-5 TRBV4-1
TGTGCCAGCAGTGGACAGGGGGATGAAGCTTTCTTT CASSGQGDEAFF TRBD1 . TRBJ1-1 TRBV2
TGTGCCAGCAGTCCGACTTATCACACAGATACGCAGTATTTT CASSPTYHTDTQYF . . TRBJ2-3 TRBV27
TGTGCCAGCAGCCTCGGGACTAGCATCTTTCAGGAGACCCAGTACTTC CASSLGTSIFQETQYF TRBD2 . TRBJ2-5 TRBV7-3
TGTGCCAGCAGCTTAGGAGGGACTAGCGGGATGCGGAATGAGCAGTTCTTC CASSLGGTSGMRNEQFF TRBD2 . TRBJ2-1 TRBV11-3
TGCGCCAGCAGCCGCCGAGCAGATACGCAGTATTTT CASSRRADTQYF . . TRBJ2-3 TRBV10-1
TGTGCCATCAGTGAGGGACTAGCGTTGAATGAGCAGTTCTTC CAISEGLALNEQFF TRBD2 once TRBJ2-1 TRBV10-3
TGTGCCAGCAGCCCAGGACAGGGGGTCCCTAATGAAAAACTGTTTTTT CASSPGQGVPNEKLFF TRBD1 once TRBJ1-4 TRBV9
TGTGCCACCAGTTCGGCAGGGACACCCGAAGCTTTCTTT CATSSAGTPEAFF . . TRBJ1-1 TRBV24-1
TGTGCCAGCTCACCACCGACAGGGGGCGCGTGGGGACGGGGCAACAATGAGCAGTTCTTC CASSPPTGGAWGRGNNEQFF TRBD1 . TRBJ2-1 TRBV18
TGTGCCAGCGGCTCTACAGCCTATGGCTACACCTTC CASGSTAYGYTF . . TRBJ1-2 TRBV12-3/TRBV12-4
TGTGCCAGCAGCCAAAATCAGGGGGCGGACGAAAAACTGTTTTTT CASSQNQGADEKLFF TRBD1 . TRBJ1-4 TRBV4-2
TGTGCCAGCAGTTTATGGGCCGGGGGGACAGGGCGGGGTAATTCACCCCTCCACTTT CASSLWAGGTGRGNSPLHF TRBD1 . TRBJ1-6 TRBV28
TGTGCCAGCTCCAGCGGAGTGGGGACAGGGTTTGGAAACACCATATATTTT CASSSGVGTGFGNTIYF TRBD1 . TRBJ1-3 TRBV7-9
TGTGCCAGCAGTGACCTCGGGGGAAATTCACCCCTCCACTTT CASSDLGGNSPLHF . . TRBJ1-6 TRBV6-4
TGTGCCAGCAGTCTAGCGGGGAGCTCCTACAATGAGCAGTTCTTC CASSLAGSSYNEQFF TRBD2 . TRBJ2-1 TRBV6-5
TGTGCCAGCAGCCGGCCCACGGGGGGGGTAGGAGAGACCCAGTACTTC CASSRPTGGVGETQYF TRBD2 . TRBJ2-5 TRBV11-2
TGTGCCAGCAGTCACGGACAGCGCTACAATGAGCAGTTCTTC CASSHGQRYNEQFF . . TRBJ2-1 TRBV25-1
TGCCGCTCACTCGGGACAGGATGGACTGAAGCTTTCTTT CRSLGTGWTEAFF TRBD1 . TRBJ1-1 TRBV2
TGTGCCAGCAGCTTAGCTACCGGGGGAGATAGCAATCAGCCCCAGCATTTT CASSLATGGDSNQPQHF . once TRBJ1-5 TRBV11-3
TGCGCCAGCAGCCAAGACTCAGGGGTGGTAAACACCGGGGAGCTGTTTTTT CASSQDSGVVNTGELFF . . TRBJ2-2 TRBV4-3
TGTGCCAGTAGTTTCATCGGGATAGTTGGCAATCAGCCCCAGCATTTT CASSFIGIVGNQPQHF . . TRBJ1-5 TRBV19
TGTGCCAGCAGCGTAAGCCTGAACACAGATACGCAGTATTTT CASSVSLNTDTQYF . . TRBJ2-3 TRBV9
TGTGCCACGACTAGCGGAACCTACGAGCAGTACTTC CATTSGTYEQYF TRBD2 few TRBJ2-7 TRBV10-3
TGTGCCAGCAGCTTATCCGCGGCGAACACTGAAGCTTTCTTT CASSLSAANTEAFF . . TRBJ1-1 TRBV7-2